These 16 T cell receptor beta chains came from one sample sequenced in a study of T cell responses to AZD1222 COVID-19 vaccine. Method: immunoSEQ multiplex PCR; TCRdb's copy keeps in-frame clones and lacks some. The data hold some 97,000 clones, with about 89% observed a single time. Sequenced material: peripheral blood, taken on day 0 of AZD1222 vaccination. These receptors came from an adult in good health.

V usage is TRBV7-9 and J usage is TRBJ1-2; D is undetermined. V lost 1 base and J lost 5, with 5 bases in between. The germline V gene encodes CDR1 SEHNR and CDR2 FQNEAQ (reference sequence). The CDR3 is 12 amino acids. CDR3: CASSLGEYGYTF. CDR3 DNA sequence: TGTGCCAGCAGCTTAGGGGAATATGGCTACACCTTC.

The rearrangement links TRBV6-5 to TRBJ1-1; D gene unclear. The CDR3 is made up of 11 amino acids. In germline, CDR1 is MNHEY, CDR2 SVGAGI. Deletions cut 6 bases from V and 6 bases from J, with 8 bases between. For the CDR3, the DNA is TGTGCCAGCAGCCAGTTAGCTGAAGCTTTCTTT. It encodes CASSQLAEAFF.

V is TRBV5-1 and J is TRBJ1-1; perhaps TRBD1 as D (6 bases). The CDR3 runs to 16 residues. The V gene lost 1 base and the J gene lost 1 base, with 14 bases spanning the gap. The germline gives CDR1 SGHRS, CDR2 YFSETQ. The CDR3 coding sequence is TGCGCCAGCAGCTTGCACGGTGGACAGAAGAACACTGAAGCTTTCTTT. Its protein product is CASSLHGGQKNTEAFF.

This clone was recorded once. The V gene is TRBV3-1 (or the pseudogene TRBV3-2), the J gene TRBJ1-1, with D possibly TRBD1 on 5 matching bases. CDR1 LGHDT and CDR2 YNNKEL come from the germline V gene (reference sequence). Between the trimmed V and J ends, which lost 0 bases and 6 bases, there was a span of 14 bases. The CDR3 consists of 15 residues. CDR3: CASSQDLGQGAEAFF. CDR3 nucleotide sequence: TGTGCCAGCAGCCAAGACCTAGGGCAGGGCGCTGAAGCTTTCTTT.

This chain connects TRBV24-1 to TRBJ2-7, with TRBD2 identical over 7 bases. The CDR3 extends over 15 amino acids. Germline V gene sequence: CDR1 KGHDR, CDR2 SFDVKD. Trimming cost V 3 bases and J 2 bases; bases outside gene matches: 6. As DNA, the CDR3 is TGTGCCACCAGTGATCCCCTAGCGGACGCCTACGAGCAGTACTTC. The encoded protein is CATSDPLADAYEQYF.

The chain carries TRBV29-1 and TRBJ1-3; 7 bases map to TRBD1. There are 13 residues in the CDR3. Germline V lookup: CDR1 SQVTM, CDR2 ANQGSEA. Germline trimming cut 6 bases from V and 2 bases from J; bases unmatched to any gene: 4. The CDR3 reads CSVDDRAGNTIYF. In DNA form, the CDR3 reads TGCAGCGTAGACGACAGGGCTGGAAACACCATATATTTT.

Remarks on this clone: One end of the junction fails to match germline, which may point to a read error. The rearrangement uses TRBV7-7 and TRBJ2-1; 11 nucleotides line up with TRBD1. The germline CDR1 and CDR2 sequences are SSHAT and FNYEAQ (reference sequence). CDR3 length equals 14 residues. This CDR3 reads CASSLGQGAGEQFF. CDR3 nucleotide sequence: TGTGCTAGCAGCTTAGGACAGGGGGCAGGTGAGCAGTTCTTC. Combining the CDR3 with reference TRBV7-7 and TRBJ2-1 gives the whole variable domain GAGVSQSPRYKVTKRGQDVTLRCDPISSHATLYWYQQALGQGPEFLTYFNYEAQPDKSGLPSDRFSAERPEGSISTLTIQRTEQRDSAMYRCASSLGQGAGEQFFGPGTRLTVL.

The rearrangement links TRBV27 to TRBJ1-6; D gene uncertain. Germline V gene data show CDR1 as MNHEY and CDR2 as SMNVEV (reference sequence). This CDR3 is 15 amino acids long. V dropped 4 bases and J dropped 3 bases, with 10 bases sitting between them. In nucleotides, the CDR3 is TGTGCCAGCAGTTCCCGGGTCGTCTATAATTCACCCCTCCACTTT. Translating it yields CASSSRVVYNSPLHF.

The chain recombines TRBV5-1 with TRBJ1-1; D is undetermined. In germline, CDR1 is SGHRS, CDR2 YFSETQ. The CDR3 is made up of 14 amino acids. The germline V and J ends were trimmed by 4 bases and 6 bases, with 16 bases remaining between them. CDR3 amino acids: CASSPIDRDAEAFF. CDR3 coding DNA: TGCGCCAGCAGCCCCATCGACCGCGACGCTGAAGCTTTCTTT.

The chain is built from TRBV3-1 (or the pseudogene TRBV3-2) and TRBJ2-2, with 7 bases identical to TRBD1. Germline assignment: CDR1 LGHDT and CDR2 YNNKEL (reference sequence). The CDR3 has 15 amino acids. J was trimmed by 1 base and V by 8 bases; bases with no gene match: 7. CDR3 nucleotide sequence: TGTGCCAGCCTGGGGCCAGGGGGGAACACCGGGGAGCTGTTTTTT. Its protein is CASLGPGGNTGELFF.

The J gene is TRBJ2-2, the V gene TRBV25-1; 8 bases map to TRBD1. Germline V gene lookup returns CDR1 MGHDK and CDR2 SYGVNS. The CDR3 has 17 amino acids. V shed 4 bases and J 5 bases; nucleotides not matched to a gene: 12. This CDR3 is CASSVPPGQEDTGELFF. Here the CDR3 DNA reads TGTGCCAGCAGTGTTCCTCCGGGACAGGAGGATACCGGGGAGCTGTTTTTT.

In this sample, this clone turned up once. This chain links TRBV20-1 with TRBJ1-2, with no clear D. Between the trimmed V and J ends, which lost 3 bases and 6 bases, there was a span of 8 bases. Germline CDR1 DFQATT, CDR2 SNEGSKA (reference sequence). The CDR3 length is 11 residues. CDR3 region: CSASTDHGYTF. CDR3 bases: TGCAGTGCTAGTACAGACCATGGCTACACCTTC.

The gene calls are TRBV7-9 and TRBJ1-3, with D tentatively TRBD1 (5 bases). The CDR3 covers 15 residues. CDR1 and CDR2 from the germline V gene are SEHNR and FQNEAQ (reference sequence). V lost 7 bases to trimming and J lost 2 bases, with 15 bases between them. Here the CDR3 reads CASTIQGVPGNTIYF. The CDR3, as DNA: TGTGCCAGCACCATCCAGGGAGTGCCTGGAAACACCATATATTTT.

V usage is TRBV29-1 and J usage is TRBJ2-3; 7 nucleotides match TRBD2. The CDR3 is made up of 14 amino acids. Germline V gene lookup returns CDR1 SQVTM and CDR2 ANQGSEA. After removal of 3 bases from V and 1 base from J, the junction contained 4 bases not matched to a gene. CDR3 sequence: CSVDWGGGTDTQYF. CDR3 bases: TGCAGCGTTGATTGGGGGGGAGGCACAGATACGCAGTATTTT.

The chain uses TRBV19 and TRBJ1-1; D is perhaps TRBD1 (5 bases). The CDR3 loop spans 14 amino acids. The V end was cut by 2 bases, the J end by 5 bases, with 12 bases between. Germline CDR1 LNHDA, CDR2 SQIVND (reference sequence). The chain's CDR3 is CASSIRGERTEAFF. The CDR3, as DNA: TGTGCCAGTAGTATACGGGGGGAGAGGACTGAAGCTTTCTTT.

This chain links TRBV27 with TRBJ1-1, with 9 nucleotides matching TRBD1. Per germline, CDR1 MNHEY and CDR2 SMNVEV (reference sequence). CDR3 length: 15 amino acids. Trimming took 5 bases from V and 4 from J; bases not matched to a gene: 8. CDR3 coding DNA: TGTGCCAGCAGTCCGTTTACAGGGGGCCGCACTGAAGCTTTCTTT. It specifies CASSPFTGGRTEAFF.